This T cell receptor (beta chain) stems from a study of T cells in pancreatic ductal adenocarcinoma. V lost 5 bases, J lost 5 bases, and 6 bases stayed unmatched. CDR1 and CDR2 (germline): SGHTA, FQGNSA. The CDR3 covers 15 residues. Surgery without prior neoadjuvant therapy was the treatment of the selected pancreatic ductal adenocarcinoma patients. Study findings and constraints: Compared with tumor, blood showed more total productive templates and 6.5 to 10-fold more clonotypes. Tumors hold more CD45RO+ effector T cells, which may bias toward lower diversity. No significant tumor-blood clonality difference; means were about 0.1 and 0.07.

The count of this clone is one. Antigen: not known. The assay was immunoSEQ multiplex PCR, and TCRdb's table has in-frame clones only and misses some. Among several thousand clones, over 85% were seen once, and the ten largest hold approximately 3.1%. The gene calls are TRBV7-2 and TRBJ2-2, with 9 bases identical to TRBD2. The sample was PBMCs. The receptor's source is a human donor with pancreatic ductal adenocarcinoma. The CDR3 DNA follows: TGTGCCAGCAGCGTTAGCGGGGGTGTGACCGGGGAGCTGTTTTTT. Its translation: CASSVSGGVTGELFF.